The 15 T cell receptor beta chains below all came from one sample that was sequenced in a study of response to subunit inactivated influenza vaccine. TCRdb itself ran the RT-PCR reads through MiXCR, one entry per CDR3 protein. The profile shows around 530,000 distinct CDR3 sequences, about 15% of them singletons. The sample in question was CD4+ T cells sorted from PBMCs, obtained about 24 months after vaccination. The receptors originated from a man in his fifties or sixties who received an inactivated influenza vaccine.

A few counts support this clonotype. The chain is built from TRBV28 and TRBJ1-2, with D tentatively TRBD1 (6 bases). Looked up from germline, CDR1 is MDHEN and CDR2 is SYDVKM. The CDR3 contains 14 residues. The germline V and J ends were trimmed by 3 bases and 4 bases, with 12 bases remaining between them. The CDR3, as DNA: TGTGCCAGCAGTTTCGGACAGCGCTCCTATGGCTACACCTTC. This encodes CASSFGQRSYGYTF.

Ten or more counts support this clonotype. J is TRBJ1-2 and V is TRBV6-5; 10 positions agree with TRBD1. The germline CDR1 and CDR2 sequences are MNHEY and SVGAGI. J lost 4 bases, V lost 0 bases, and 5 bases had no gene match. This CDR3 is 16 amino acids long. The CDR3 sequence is CASSYSGQGGRYGYTF. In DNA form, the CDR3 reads TGTGCCAGCAGTTACTCTGGACAGGGGGGCCGCTATGGCTACACCTTC.

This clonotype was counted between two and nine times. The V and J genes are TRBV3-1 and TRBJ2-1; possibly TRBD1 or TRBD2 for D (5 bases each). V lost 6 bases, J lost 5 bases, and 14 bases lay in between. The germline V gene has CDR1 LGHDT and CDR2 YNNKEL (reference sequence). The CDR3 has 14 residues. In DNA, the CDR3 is TGTGCCAGCAGTCTACGGGGCGCGGACAATGAGCAGTTCTTC. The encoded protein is CASSLRGADNEQFF.

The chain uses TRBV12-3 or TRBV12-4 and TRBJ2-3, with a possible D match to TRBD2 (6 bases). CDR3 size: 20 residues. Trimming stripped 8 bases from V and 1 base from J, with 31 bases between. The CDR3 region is CASSRRIGLTSGLGTDTQYF. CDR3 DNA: TGTGCCAGCTCCCGCCGAATCGGGCTTACGAGCGGGTTAGGCACAGATACGCAGTATTTT.

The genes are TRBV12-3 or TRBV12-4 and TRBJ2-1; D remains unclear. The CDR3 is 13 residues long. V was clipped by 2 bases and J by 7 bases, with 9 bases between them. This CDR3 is CASSLRVENEQFF. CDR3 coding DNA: TGTGCCAGCAGTTTACGTGTCGAAAATGAGCAGTTCTTC.

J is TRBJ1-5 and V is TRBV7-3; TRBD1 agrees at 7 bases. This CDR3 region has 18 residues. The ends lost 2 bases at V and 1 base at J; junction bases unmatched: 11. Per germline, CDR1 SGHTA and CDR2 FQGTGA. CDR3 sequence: CASSLLGNDRVSNQPQHF. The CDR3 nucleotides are TGTGCCAGCAGCTTATTGGGGAACGACAGGGTGAGCAATCAGCCCCAGCATTTT.

For the CDR3, the DNA is TGCGCCAGCAGCCAACTTTTAGGGGGTACTAACTATGGCTACACCTTC. The encoded protein is CASSQLLGGTNYGYTF. The J gene is TRBJ1-2, the V gene TRBV4-3; a possible D gene is TRBD1 (6 bases). Trimming stripped 2 bases from V and 0 bases from J, with 13 bases between. CDR3 length: 16 amino acids. Germline V lookup: CDR1 LGHNA, CDR2 YSLEER.

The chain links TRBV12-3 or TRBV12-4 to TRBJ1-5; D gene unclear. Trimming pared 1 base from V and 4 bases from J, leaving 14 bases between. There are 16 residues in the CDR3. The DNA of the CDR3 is TGTGCCAGCAGTTTAGGATCCGGGCTGGGAAATCAGCCCCAGCATTTT. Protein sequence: CASSLGSGLGNQPQHF.

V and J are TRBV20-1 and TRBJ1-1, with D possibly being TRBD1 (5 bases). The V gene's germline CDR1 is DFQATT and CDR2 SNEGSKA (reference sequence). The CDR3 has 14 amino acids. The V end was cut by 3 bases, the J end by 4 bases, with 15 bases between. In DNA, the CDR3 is TGCAGTGCTAGTTCATCGGGGCCCCGCACTGAAGCTTTCTTT. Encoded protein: CSASSSGPRTEAFF.

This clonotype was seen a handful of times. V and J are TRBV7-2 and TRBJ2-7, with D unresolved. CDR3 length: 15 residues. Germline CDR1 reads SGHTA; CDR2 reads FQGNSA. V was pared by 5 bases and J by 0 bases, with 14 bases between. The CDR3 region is CASSPVQAVSYEQYF. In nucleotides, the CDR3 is TGTGCCAGCAGCCCCGTGCAGGCGGTCTCCTACGAGCAGTACTTC.

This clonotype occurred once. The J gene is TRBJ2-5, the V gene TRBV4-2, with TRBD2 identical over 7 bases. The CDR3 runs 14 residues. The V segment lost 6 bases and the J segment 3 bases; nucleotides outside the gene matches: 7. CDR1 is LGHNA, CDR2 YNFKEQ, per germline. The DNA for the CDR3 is TGTGCCAGCAGTCCTAGCGGAGCCGAAGAGACCCAGTACTTC. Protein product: CASSPSGAEETQYF.

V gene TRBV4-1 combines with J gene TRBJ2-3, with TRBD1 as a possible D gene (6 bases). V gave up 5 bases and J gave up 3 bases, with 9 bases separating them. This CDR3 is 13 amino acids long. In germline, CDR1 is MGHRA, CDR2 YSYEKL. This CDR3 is CASSKRGTDTQYF. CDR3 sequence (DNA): TGCGCCAGCAGCAAGAGGGGGACAGATACGCAGTATTTT.

CDR3 in amino acids: CSVDPTSGPHTQYF. DNA of the CDR3: TGCAGCGTTGACCCGACTAGCGGGCCGCATACGCAGTATTTT. This sequence joins TRBV29-1 and TRBJ2-3, with TRBD2 identical over 10 bases. The V gene end was trimmed by 3 bases and the J gene end by 7 bases; junction bases not matched to a gene: 7. Per germline, CDR1 SQVTM and CDR2 ANQGSEA. CDR3 size: 14 residues.

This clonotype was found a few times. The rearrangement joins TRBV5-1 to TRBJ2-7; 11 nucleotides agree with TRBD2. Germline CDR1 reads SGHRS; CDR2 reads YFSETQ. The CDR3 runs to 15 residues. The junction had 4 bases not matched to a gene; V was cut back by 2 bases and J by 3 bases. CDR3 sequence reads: CASSLLAGESYEQYF. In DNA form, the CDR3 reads TGCGCCAGCAGCTTACTAGCGGGGGAGAGCTACGAGCAGTACTTC. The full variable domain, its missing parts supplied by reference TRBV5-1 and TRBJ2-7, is KAGVTQTPRYLIKTRGQQVTLSCSPISGHRSVSWYQQTPGQGLQFLFEYFSETQRNKGNFPGRFSGRQFSNSRSEMNVSTLELGDSALYLCASSLLAGESYEQYFGPGTRLTVT.

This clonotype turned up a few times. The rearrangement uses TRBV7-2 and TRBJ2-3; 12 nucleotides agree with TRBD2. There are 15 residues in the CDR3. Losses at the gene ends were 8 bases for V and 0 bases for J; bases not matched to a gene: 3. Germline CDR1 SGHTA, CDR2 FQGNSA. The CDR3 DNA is TGTGCCAGCGGTCTAGCGGGGGGGAGCACAGATACGCAGTATTTT. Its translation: CASGLAGGSTDTQYF.